The sequence of this TCR beta chain was determined in a study of OX40 agonist ivuxolimab in advanced cancers. Study context: Across the patients, intravenous ivuxolimab was delivered every 2 weeks at 0.01 to 10 mg/kg.

Baseline was the first blood sampling point, followed by cycle 4 day 1 and cycle 7 day 1. Profiling relied on immunoSEQ multiplex PCR, and the TCRdb table lists in-frame clones only, not all of them. The sample holds about 88,000 clones, approximately 85% seen once. For this clone: Distinct nucleotide sequences in the sample also encode this CDR3.

This material consisted of CD4+ or CD8+ T cells sorted from blood, taken in a trial of the OX40 agonist ivuxolimab. This receptor was obtained from an adult with an advanced solid tumor such as melanoma, head and neck, liver or kidney cancer.

The DNA for the CDR3 is TGCGCCAGCAGTTTGAGCTCCCGAGAGACCCAGTACTTC. This encodes CASSLSSRETQYF. The chain combines TRBV5-1 with TRBJ2-5, with D uncertain. The V end lost 5 bases, the J end lost 4 bases, and 12 bases lay between the germline ends. The V gene's germline CDR1 is SGHRS and CDR2 YFSETQ. The CDR3 is made up of 13 amino acids.